Described below is a single TCR beta chain sequence and its context. The antigen it recognizes is unknown. Base qualities were left out, and no much larger clone turns up one base away. The entry originates in a study of HIV-infected patients and healthy controls (dated by TCRdb to between 2012 and 2015). Describing the broader study: Although they stayed below normal ranges, CD4 counts in about 90% of the 16 patients rose modestly but significantly after three months of therapy. No consistent shift in CD8 counts was seen during early therapy, whereas a slight rise was seen in the CD4:CD8 ratio. An undetectable viral load was attained by 11 of 16 patients by the second bleed and by all patients after a further year of therapy. The study tested whether deep TCR repertoire sequencing of HIV patients' small blood samples could capture immune perturbation and reconstitution. Relative to controls, total CDR3 counts per chain did not differ significantly, and patients lacked overall T-cell lymphocytopenia.

Whole blood was used without cell fractionation, so all unsorted peripheral T cells were reflected in the repertoire. For RNA extraction, around 2.5 ml of peripheral blood was collected into Tempus tubes. The first sixteen eligible patients were processed from the enrolled HIV-infected adults, who had not yet received antiretroviral therapy and were about to begin treatment. Patients were deemed ineligible for enrollment if they had febrile or AIDS-related illness, tumors, hepatitis B or C coinfection, immunomodulatory therapy, recent vaccination or treatment interruptions. Residual genomic DNA was removed with the TURBO-DNase kit and globin mRNA was depleted with GLOBINclear. Pretreatment blood from HIV-infected patients was collected just before antiretroviral therapy was started. 500 ng RNA was reverse transcribed with SuperScript III using primers against the alpha and beta constant regions. Separate libraries for the alpha and beta chains were generated through chain-specific third strand synthesis that incorporated multiplexing indices. The protocol used a single primer pair to amplify all rearrangements within a chain, which avoided primer bias, and attached molecular barcodes to each cDNA molecule. T4 RNA Ligase 1 joined purified cDNA to a 5' RACE adapter that carried a random hexamer and the SP2 sequencing primer site. With slow temperature ramps used to favor optimal annealing, second strand synthesis was primed from the SP2 site with Phusion polymerase. Two random hexamer sequences, both added before amplification and joined together, made up the 12-nucleotide barcode of each molecule. P5 and P7 adapter elements plus a second index were added in a short first PCR, which was followed by a roughly 24-cycle amplification PCR with P5s and P7 primers. A total of 25 to 30 PCR cycles were applied to the libraries, which were quantified on a Qubit, sized on a Bioanalyzer, and diluted to roughly 4 nM. Sequencing of the normalized libraries was done on an Illumina MiSeq using 2 x 250 paired-end kits. Reverse transcription reactions underwent purification over MinElute columns, with elution into around 10 ul Tris-Cl. Adapter ligations ran for around 22 hours at 16 degrees C and were afterwards cleaned with AMPure XP beads at a 1:1 ratio. The authors processed their data as follows. A modified Decombinator processed the demultiplexed FASTQ files and output V, J, insert and barcode information. Sequences sharing a barcode but differing from the dominant sequence were discarded as errors, and barcodes clustered at Levenshtein distance 3 were counted to estimate original cDNA molecules. For downstream analyses, the R packages ineq, vegan, igraph and RCytoscape were used, along with IMGT nomenclature and CDR3 definitions. V gene usage was computed over distinct sequences, each TCR counted once to avoid skew from clonal expansion. Whenever two unique CDR3 amino acid sequences within a donor differed by a single Levenshtein edit, similarity networks linked them. Published HIV-specific CDR3s (around 100 alpha, 550 to 800 beta) and CMV-specific CDR3s (about 13 alpha, a few hundred beta) were compiled and searched for in the repertoires. Lower sequence numbers were not the cause of the decreased diversity in patients, as random subsampling to size-matched repertoires showed. TCRdb reworked the public reads: Q25 trimming with fastp, MiXCR clone assembly, productive beta chains retained. All rows with the same CDR3 protein become a single entry with the most common DNA and genes. The V and J calls reflect TCRdb's pipeline rather than the authors' work. The sample profile shows about 10,000 distinct CDR3 sequences; around 5.3% of them were found once. About 15% of the sample comes from the top ten.

Trimming accounts for 8 bases at V and 9 bases at J, while the number of junction bases matched to no gene is 6. CDR1 SGHDN and CDR2 FVKESK are derived from the germline V gene. Taken from cysteine to phenylalanine, the CDR3 has 11 residues. This entry keeps only the CDR3 DNA: 33 bases, framed from base 1. The paper's findings and limits, for the study overall: Roughly threefold more distinct CDR3s and higher Shannon diversity were observed in healthy control repertoires than in untreated HIV+ repertoires. Oligoclonality may be reflected in the significantly higher mean Gini indices of HIV-infected repertoires compared with controls. In size-matched repertoire data, the apparent post-therapy recovery of the Gini index in HIV-infected patients was not replicated. Healthy controls shared more CDR3s between individuals than HIV+ patients, by Jaccard index and by count of highly shared sequences. Only sixteen HIV-infected individuals were processed, which the authors considered a major limit on how widely the findings apply. The study cohorts differed slightly in age and sex profile, but those differences did not account for the observed differences in diversity. Alpha-beta chain pairing was not determined in the samples. Differing numbers of distinct sequences in patients and controls hindered comparison, and size-matching assigned excessive weight to rare events in the HIV-infected data. Compared with controls, HIV-infected patients showed significantly different mean usage of eight alpha and eight beta V genes. HIV-associated CDR3s exhibited a significant reduction in frequency during therapy, whereas CMV-associated CDR3s exhibited no significant change, although the majority increased in frequency. The use of whole blood limited sequencing depth and precluded separation of the dynamics of distinct T-cell subpopulations. Alpha-chain CDR3s from MAIT cells appeared at high frequency in healthy controls but were severely depleted in HIV+ repertoires. In the study, no determination of donor HLA types was made.

This TCR was sampled from an adult with HIV infection. The chain was built from TRBV14 and TRBJ2-5, and 7 bases in between align with TRBD2. The input for sequencing was blood, taken before antiretroviral therapy. Here the CDR3 is given as CASPGGWAQYF. The sequenced DNA is TGTGCCAGCCCGGGAGGTTGGGCCCAGTACTTC.